Listed below are T cell receptor beta chains from one sample, sequenced in a study of metastatic and nonmetastatic thyroid tumors. TCRdb re-called clones from the PCR reads using MiXCR. This sample has some 8,400 clones, with 44% found just once. The specimen was tumor tissue. The source of these receptors is a male donor with papillary thyroid cancer or a benign thyroid nodule (not recorded which). Some clones in this sample may be carry-over from other donors' samples. Both conserved end residues are part of each CDR3. The D gene is left open where the match is weak. Clone size is not always given. Where it is, it says once, few, many or a class for expanded clones.

-,TRBV11-2,-,TRBJ1-1,TGTGCCAGCAGCTGGGGGTCGGCGAACACTGAAGCTTTCTTT,CASSWGSANTEAFF
-,TRBV5-1,TRBD2,TRBJ2-6,TGCGCCAGCAGCTTGACTAGCGGGAGCTCTGGGGCCAACGTCCTGACTTTC,CASSLTSGSSGANVLTF
few,TRBV11-2,-,TRBJ2-2,TGTGCCAGCAGTTCATATGGACAGGGAGGGATTCGGAACACCGGGGAGCTGTTTTTT,CASSSYGQGGIRNTGELFF
few,TRBV7-6,-,TRBJ2-1,TGTGCCAGCAGCCCCGGGACAGAGCAGTTCTTC,CASSPGTEQFF
once,TRBV30,TRBD1,TRBJ2-2,TGTGCCTGGAGTGTAGGGGACAGGGACACCGGGGAGCTGTTTTTT,CAWSVGDRDTGELFF
few,TRBV19,-,TRBJ2-7,TGTGCCAGTAGTACCTCAGAAACGTACGAGCAGTACTTC,CASSTSETYEQYF
medium-sized,TRBV7-9,TRBD1,TRBJ1-4,TGTGCCAGCACCCTCGGGACAGTAGGGGAAAAACTGTTTTTT,CASTLGTVGEKLFF
-,TRBV20-1,TRBD1,TRBJ2-5,TGCAGTGCTAGAGAAGGGGGCCTGTGGGAGACCCAGTACTTC,CSAREGGLWETQYF
-,TRBV7-2,-,TRBJ2-7,TGTGCCAGCAGCTTAATTAGGGCGGGTTCGAGTGAGCAGTACTTC,CASSLIRAGSSEQYF
-,TRBV11-2,-,TRBJ2-7,TGTGCCAGCAGCCCTCGTACGATAGGGGGAAACGAGCAGTACTTC,CASSPRTIGGNEQYF
medium-sized,TRBV7-2,-,TRBJ2-3,TGTGCCAGCAGCCCCGGGACTCTGGCAATGACGCAGTATTTT,CASSPGTLAMTQYF
few,TRBV27,-,TRBJ2-7,TGTGCCAGCAGTGGGACCTACGGGGTCTACGAGCAGTACTTC,CASSGTYGVYEQYF
once,TRBV20-1,TRBD2,TRBJ2-7,TGCAGTGCCTATCAACCCAGCGGGAGTAAGTACGAGCAGTACTTC,CSAYQPSGSKYEQYF
medium-sized,TRBV28,-,TRBJ2-7,TGTGCCAGCAGTTTATCACAGGGAGGGTACGAGCAGTACTTC,CASSLSQGGYEQYF
-,TRBV6-1,TRBD1,TRBJ2-7,TGTGCCAGCAGTGAGTGGACAGGCCTAACCTACGAGCAGTACTTC,CASSEWTGLTYEQYF
-,TRBV4-1,-,TRBJ1-4,TGCGCCAGCAGAGGGATCGGGCCAACTAATGAAAAACTGTTTTTT,CASRGIGPTNEKLFF
-,TRBV20-1,TRBD2,TRBJ2-1,TGCAGTGCTAGAGGCGGGGGGGCCCTCAATGAGCAGTTCTTC,CSARGGGALNEQFF
-,TRBV3-1,-,TRBJ2-1,TGTGCCAGCAGCCCGAGCGTGGCGTCTCTTGAGCAGTTCTTC,CASSPSVASLEQFF
-,TRBV11-2,-,TRBJ2-7,TGTGCCAGCGGCCATCAAGACGATCAGTACTTC,CASGHQDDQYF
-,TRBV24-1,-,TRBJ2-1,TGTGCCACCGGTCGGGGCGATGAGCAGTTCTTC,CATGRGDEQFF
medium-sized,TRBV19,-,TRBJ2-1,TGTGCCAGTAGTATCCCCGAAGCCTACAATGAGCAGTTCTTC,CASSIPEAYNEQFF
-,TRBV5-5,TRBD1,TRBJ1-2,TGTGCCTGCAGCTTCGTGAGTTACAATATTCAGGGGGCCCAGGAGGAAGGCTACACCTTC,CACSFVSYNIQGAQEEGYTF
-,TRBV7-2,TRBD1,TRBJ1-5,TGTGCCAGCAGCTTAGCGATACAGGGGGCAAGTGGCAATCAGCCCCAGCATTTT,CASSLAIQGASGNQPQHF
-,TRBV11-2,-,TRBJ1-6,TGTGCCAGCAGCTTAGAGGCCGGAGAGTATTCACCCCTCCACTTT,CASSLEAGEYSPLHF
-,TRBV5-6,TRBD1,TRBJ1-2,TGTGTCAGCAGCAGACAGGGCGTCGTCAAATGCTACACCTTC,CVSSRQGVVKCYTF
-,TRBV20-1,-,TRBJ2-7,TGCAGTGCTAGAGTCAGGGACTACGAGCAGTACTTC,CSARVRDYEQYF
-,TRBV6-4,-,TRBJ2-3,TGTGCCAGCAGGCAATCGGGGTCCCATTCAGATACGCAGTATTTT,CASRQSGSHSDTQYF